This is a list of T cell receptor beta chains from one sample in a study of T cell responses to AZD1222 COVID-19 vaccine. The protocol was immunoSEQ multiplex PCR, while the TCRdb copy is restricted to in-frame clones and leaves out a portion. The table has 75,000 to 95,000 clones, about 91% seen once. The material was peripheral blood, obtained 28 days after the second dose of the MenACWY control vaccine. Every receptor here comes from an adult who received the MenACWY meningococcal vaccine as a control. CDR3s include the opening cysteine and the closing phenylalanine or tryptophan. The D gene is left open where the match is weak. Size tells how often a clone was seen (once, few, many) or the class of an expanded clone, and some rows leave it out.

J | V | size | D | DNA | CDR3
TRBJ2-5 | TRBV18 | - | - | TGTGCCAGCTCACCATTGGTCCGGAGGGACCTTCAAGAGACCCAGTACTTC | CASSPLVRRDLQETQYF
TRBJ2-7 | TRBV5-4 | - | TRBD1 | TGTGCCAGCAGCTTAACTTTGGACAGGAACGAGCAGTACTTC | CASSLTLDRNEQYF
TRBJ2-3 | TRBV30 | - | TRBD2 | TGTGCCTGGAGTGTAAAACTAGCGGGGGGCAATATGAGGGCAGCAGATACGCAGTATTTT | CAWSVKLAGGNMRAADTQYF
TRBJ1-4 | TRBV18 | - | - | TGTGCCAGCTCACTCCCCTTTACGACTAATGAAAAACTGTTTTTT | CASSLPFTTNEKLFF
TRBJ2-2 | TRBV18 | - | - | TGTGCCAGCTCACCCCAGACAGAAAACACCGGGGAGCTGTTTTTT | CASSPQTENTGELFF
TRBJ2-5 | TRBV9 | - | - | TGTGCCAGCAGCGTAGGACGGGAACGTAGGACCCAGTACTTC | CASSVGRERRTQYF
TRBJ2-6 | TRBV2 | - | - | TGTGCCAGCAGCTACAGCCGACCCAGCTCTGGGGCCAACGTCCTGACTTTC | CASSYSRPSSGANVLTF
TRBJ2-3 | TRBV11-2 | - | - | TGTGCCAGCAGCTCGGGACAACGCACAGATACGCAGTATTTT | CASSSGQRTDTQYF
TRBJ2-5 | TRBV2 | - | - | TGTGCCAGCAGACTTTCGACAGGCCCCCAAGAGACCCAGTACTTC | CASRLSTGPQETQYF
TRBJ1-1 | TRBV28 | - | - | TGTGCCAGCAGAACCCCGAACACTGAAGCTTTCTTT | CASRTPNTEAFF
TRBJ1-6 | TRBV7-2 | few | TRBD1 | TGTGCCAGCAGCTTGGGCAAGGACAGGAACTATAATTCACCCCTCCACTTT | CASSLGKDRNYNSPLHF
TRBJ2-5 | TRBV5-1 | - | - | TGCGCCAGCAGCTTGGGGACTACTCAAGAGACCCAGTACTTC | CASSLGTTQETQYF
TRBJ2-3 | TRBV18 | - | TRBD2 | TGTGCCAGCTCACCCGGGAGGACAGATACGCAGTATTTT | CASSPGRTDTQYF
TRBJ2-5 | TRBV11-2 | - | - | TGTGCCAGCAGCTTAAGGGGCTACCAAGAGACCCAGTACTTC | CASSLRGYQETQYF
TRBJ1-2 | TRBV7-2 | - | - | TGTGCCAGCAGCTTAGCGCTGGGTAAAGGCTACACCTTC | CASSLALGKGYTF
TRBJ1-1 | TRBV29-1 | - | TRBD1 | TGCAGCGGAAGAACAGGGGGCTCGGTCACTGAAGCTTTCTTT | CSGRTGGSVTEAFF
TRBJ1-5 | TRBV30 | - | - | TGTGCCTGGAGTATTTCAGGGGGCAATCAGCCCCAGCATTTT | CAWSISGGNQPQHF
TRBJ1-1 | TRBV6-4 | - | - | TGTGCCAGCAGTGATAGGCCCGAAACTGAAGCTTTCTTT | CASSDRPETEAFF
TRBJ2-1 | TRBV6-6 | - | - | TGTGCCAGCAGTTCAAGGGGTGGTGAGCAGTTCTTC | CASSSRGGEQFF
TRBJ2-2 | TRBV19 | once | - | TGTGCCACCTCCCAAACGAACACCGGGGAGCTGTTTTTT | CATSQTNTGELFF
TRBJ1-1 | TRBV30 | - | - | TGTGCCTGGAGTAGGACGTTGAACACTGAAGCTTTCTTT | CAWSRTLNTEAFF
TRBJ1-2 | TRBV19 | once | TRBD1 | TGTGCCAGTAGTACCGGACAGGCCCGCTATGGCTACACCTTC | CASSTGQARYGYTF
TRBJ1-2 | TRBV6-5 | - | - | TGTGCCAGCAGTCGCCGAGACAGATATGGCTACACCTTC | CASSRRDRYGYTF
TRBJ2-7 | TRBV5-1 | - | TRBD1 | TGCGCCAGCCGACAGGGTAGGAACGAGCAGTACTTC | CASRQGRNEQYF
TRBJ1-5 | TRBV19 | - | - | TGTGCCACCGCACCACAGGGTAGCAGTCAGCCCCAGCATTTT | CATAPQGSSQPQHF
TRBJ1-5 | TRBV28 | - | - | TGTGCCAGCAATGGTTATAGCAATCAGCCCCAGCATTTT | CASNGYSNQPQHF
TRBJ1-2 | TRBV5-4 | once | - | TGTGCCAGCAGCCAAACAGGGTCCTATGGCTACACCTTC | CASSQTGSYGYTF
TRBJ1-5 | TRBV7-8 | - | TRBD1 | TGTGCCAGCAGCTCGCGGACAGGGGAGAATCAGCCCCAGCATTTT | CASSSRTGENQPQHF
TRBJ1-1 | TRBV28 | - | TRBD1 | TGTGCCAGCAGAAGGGGACAGGGAGGAGCTTTCTTT | CASRRGQGGAFF
TRBJ1-2 | TRBV27 | - | TRBD1 | TGTGCCAGCAGGCCGGGACAGGGCAACGGCTACACCTTC | CASRPGQGNGYTF
TRBJ2-7 | TRBV18 | - | - | TGTGCCAGCTCACCACGGGGGGGCGGATCCTACGAGCAGTACTTC | CASSPRGGGSYEQYF
TRBJ2-2 | TRBV3-1/TRBV3-2 | - | - | TGTGCCAGCAGCCACGCCTGGACGGACACCGGGGAGCTGTTTTTT | CASSHAWTDTGELFF
TRBJ2-7 | TRBV2 | few | - | TGTGCCAGCAGAACCACTAGGTTCAAGGACGAGCAGTACTTC | CASRTTRFKDEQYF
TRBJ1-1 | TRBV6-5 | - | TRBD1 | TGTGCCAGCAGTCGCCTGGGACAGGGAGATACTGAAGCTTTCTTT | CASSRLGQGDTEAFF
TRBJ2-5 | TRBV4-2 | once | TRBD1 | TGTGCCAGCAGCCAAGGGGACAGGGGCCGAGAGACCCAGTACTTC | CASSQGDRGRETQYF
TRBJ1-1 | TRBV4-3 | - | - | TGCGCCAGCAGCCAAGATTTTCGTCCGGACACTGAAGCTTTCTTT | CASSQDFRPDTEAFF
TRBJ1-4 | TRBV6-1 | - | TRBD1 | TGTGCCAGCAGTGAACTGACAGGGACTAATGAAAAACTGTTTTTT | CASSELTGTNEKLFF
TRBJ1-2 | TRBV29-1 | medium-sized | - | TGCAGCGTTGAAGGCTATGGCTACACCTTC | CSVEGYGYTF
TRBJ2-7 | TRBV18 | - | - | TGTGCCAGCTCACCTCAGGGGTCCTACGAGCAGTACTTC | CASSPQGSYEQYF
TRBJ2-1 | TRBV30 | - | TRBD2 | TGTGCCTGGAGTACTCTAGCGGGGGGGGAGTTTTACAATGAGCAGTTCTTC | CAWSTLAGGEFYNEQFF
TRBJ2-3 | TRBV29-1 | - | - | TGCACCGGGGGACAGAGAAGCACAGATACGCAGTATTTT | CTGGQRSTDTQYF
TRBJ1-3 | TRBV30 | - | TRBD1 | TGTGCCTGGAGTGGGGGACAGGTCCTCTCTGGAAACACCATATATTTT | CAWSGGQVLSGNTIYF
TRBJ1-5 | TRBV6-1 | - | - | TGTGCCAGCAGTGAAGCCTGGGGGGGACAGCCCCAGCATTTT | CASSEAWGGQPQHF
TRBJ1-2 | TRBV15 | once | - | TGTGCCACCAGCAGAGGAAGGTCTAACTATGGCTACACCTTC | CATSRGRSNYGYTF
TRBJ2-3 | TRBV7-2 | - | - | TGTGCCAGCAGCTCAACGTTGATCACAGATACGCAGTATTTT | CASSSTLITDTQYF